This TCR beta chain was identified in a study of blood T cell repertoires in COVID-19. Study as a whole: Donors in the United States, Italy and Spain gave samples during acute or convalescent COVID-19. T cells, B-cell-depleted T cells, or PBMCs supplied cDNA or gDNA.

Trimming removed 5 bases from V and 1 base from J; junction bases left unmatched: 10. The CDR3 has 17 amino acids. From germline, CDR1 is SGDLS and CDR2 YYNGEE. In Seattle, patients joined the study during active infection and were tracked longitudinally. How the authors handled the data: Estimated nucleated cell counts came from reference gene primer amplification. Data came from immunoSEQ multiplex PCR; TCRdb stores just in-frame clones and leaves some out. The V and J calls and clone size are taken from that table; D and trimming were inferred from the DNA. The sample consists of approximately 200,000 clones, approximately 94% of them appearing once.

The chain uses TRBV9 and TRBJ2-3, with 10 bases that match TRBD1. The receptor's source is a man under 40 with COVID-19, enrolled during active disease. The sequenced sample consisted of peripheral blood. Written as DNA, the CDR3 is TGTGCCAGCAGTAGAAGACCCGGGACAGGGGGCACAGATACGCAGTATTTT. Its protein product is CASSRRPGTGGTDTQYF.